The clone carrying this T cell receptor (beta chain) came up a few times. As to treatment: randomized to nivolumab then ipilimumab (arm A) or the reverse (arm B). This table comes from immunoSEQ multiplex PCR, and its TCRdb copy is limited to in-frame clones, with some not included. The top ten hold approximately 18% of the sample, which has fewer than 20,000 clones, under 65% seen once. This CDR3 is 13 amino acids long. Per the germline V gene, CDR1 is SEHNR and CDR2 is FQNEAQ (reference sequence). Trimming shortened V by 1 base and J by 10 bases, and 11 bases separated the two germline ends. The sample is drawn from a study of sequential checkpoint blockade in melanoma. Across the study: First-line arms were nivolumab then ipilimumab, or the reverse, randomized 1:1.

The chain links TRBV7-9 to TRBJ2-1; a possible D gene is TRBD2 (6 bases). The source of this sequence is a human donor with melanoma. The source material was CD8+ T cells sorted from blood (inferred from file names), sampled from a patient given nivolumab and ipilimumab in sequence. DNA of the CDR3: TGTGCCAGCAGCTTAGGGGGGGAGGAAGAGCAGTTCTTC. Protein sequence: CASSLGGEEEQFF.